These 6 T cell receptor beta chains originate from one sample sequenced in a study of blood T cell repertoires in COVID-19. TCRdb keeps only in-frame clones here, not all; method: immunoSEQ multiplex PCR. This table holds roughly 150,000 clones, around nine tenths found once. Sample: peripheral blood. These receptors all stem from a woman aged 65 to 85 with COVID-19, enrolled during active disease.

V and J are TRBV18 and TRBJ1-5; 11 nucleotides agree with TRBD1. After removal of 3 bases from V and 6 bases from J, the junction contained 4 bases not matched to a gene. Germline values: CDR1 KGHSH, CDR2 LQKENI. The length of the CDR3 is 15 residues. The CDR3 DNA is TGTGCCAGCTCACCGGGACAGGGGGGAGTTCAGCCCCAGCATTTT. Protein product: CASSPGQGGVQPQHF.

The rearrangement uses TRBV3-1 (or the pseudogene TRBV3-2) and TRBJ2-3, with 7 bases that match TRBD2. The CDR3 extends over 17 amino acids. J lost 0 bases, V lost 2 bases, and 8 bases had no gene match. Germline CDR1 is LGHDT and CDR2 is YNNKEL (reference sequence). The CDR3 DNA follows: TGTGCCAGCAGCCAAACGCCCCCTAGCGGTAGCACAGATACGCAGTATTTT. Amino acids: CASSQTPPSGSTDTQYF.

The CDR3 DNA follows: TGCGCCAGCAGTCAATCGTGGGGGGGGACTAATGAAAAACTGTTTTTT. Its translation is CASSQSWGGTNEKLFF. The V gene is TRBV23-1, the J gene TRBJ1-4; possibly TRBD1 for D (5 bases). TRBV23-1 is assigned to the ORF class and has an uncertain function. The V gene lost 0 bases and the J gene lost 2 bases, with 10 bases spanning the gap. The CDR3 is 16 residues long.

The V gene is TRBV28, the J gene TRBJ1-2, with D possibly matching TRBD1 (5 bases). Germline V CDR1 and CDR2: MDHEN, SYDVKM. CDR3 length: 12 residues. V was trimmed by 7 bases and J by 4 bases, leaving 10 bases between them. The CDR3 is CASTRTIYGYTF. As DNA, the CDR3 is TGTGCCAGCACCCGGACAATCTATGGCTACACCTTC.

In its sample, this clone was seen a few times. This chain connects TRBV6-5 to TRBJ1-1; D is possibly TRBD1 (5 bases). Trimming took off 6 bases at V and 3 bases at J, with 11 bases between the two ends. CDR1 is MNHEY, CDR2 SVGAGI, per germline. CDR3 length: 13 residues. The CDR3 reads CASRITGDTEAFF. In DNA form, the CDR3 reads TGTGCCAGCAGAATTACAGGAGACACTGAAGCTTTCTTT.

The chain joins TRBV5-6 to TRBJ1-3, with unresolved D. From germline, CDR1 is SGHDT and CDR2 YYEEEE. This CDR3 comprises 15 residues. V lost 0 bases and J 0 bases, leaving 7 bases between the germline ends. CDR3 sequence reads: CASSLGPSSGNTIYF. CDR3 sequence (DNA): TGTGCCAGCAGCTTGGGTCCATCCTCTGGAAACACCATATATTTT.